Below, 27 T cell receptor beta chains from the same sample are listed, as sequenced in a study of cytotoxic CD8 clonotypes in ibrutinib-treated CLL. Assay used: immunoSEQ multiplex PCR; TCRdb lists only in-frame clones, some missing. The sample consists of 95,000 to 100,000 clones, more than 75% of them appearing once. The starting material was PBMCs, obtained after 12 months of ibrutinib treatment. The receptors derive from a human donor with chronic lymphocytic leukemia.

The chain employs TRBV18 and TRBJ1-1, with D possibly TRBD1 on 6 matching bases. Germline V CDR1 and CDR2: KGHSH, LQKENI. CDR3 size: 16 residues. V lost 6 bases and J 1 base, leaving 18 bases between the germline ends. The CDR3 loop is CASSRLPGQENTEAFF. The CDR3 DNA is TGTGCCAGCTCCCGCCTTCCGGGACAAGAGAACACTGAAGCTTTCTTT.

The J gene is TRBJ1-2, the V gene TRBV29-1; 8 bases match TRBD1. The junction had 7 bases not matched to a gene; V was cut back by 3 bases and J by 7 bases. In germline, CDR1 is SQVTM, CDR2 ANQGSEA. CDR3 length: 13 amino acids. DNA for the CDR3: TGCAGCGTTGATTTCAGGGGGCCGGGTGGCTACACCTTC. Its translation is CSVDFRGPGGYTF.

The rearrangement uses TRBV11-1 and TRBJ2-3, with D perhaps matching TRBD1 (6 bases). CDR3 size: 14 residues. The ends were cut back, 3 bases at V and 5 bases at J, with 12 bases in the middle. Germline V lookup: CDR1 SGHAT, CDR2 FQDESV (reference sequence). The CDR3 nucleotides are TGTGCCAGCAGCTTTGAGGGGGAGAAAGATACGCAGTATTTT. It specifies CASSFEGEKDTQYF.

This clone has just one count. CDR3 sequence (DNA): TGTGCCAGCAGCTCTACAGGGAGGGACACCTGGCAGTACTTC. Translating gives CASSSTGRDTWQYF. V usage is TRBV7-9 and J usage is TRBJ2-7, with D tentatively TRBD2 (7 bases). Germline V gives CDR1 SEHNR, CDR2 FQNEAQ (reference sequence). V was pared by 4 bases and J by 9 bases, with 19 bases between. The CDR3 runs 14 residues. Drawing the rest from reference TRBV7-9 and TRBJ2-7, the complete variable domain is DTGVSQNPRHKITKRGQNVTFRCDPISEHNRLYWYRQTLGQGPEFLTYFQNEAQLEKSRLLSDRFSAERPKGSFSTLEIQRTEQGDSAMYLCASSSTGRDTWQYFGPGTRLTVT.

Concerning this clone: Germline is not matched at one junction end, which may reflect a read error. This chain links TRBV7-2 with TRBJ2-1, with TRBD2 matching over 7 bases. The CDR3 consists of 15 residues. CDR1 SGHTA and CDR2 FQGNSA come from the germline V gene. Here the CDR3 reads CASSPPGLTYTEQFF. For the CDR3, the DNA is TGTGCCAGCAGCCCCCCGGGACTAACGTACACTGAGCAGTTCTTC.

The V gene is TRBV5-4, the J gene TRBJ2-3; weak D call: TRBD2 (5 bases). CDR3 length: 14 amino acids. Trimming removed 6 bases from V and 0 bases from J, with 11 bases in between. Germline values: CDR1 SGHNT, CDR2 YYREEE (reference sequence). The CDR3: CASTWTSSTDTQYF. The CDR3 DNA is TGTGCCAGCACCTGGACTTCTAGCACAGATACGCAGTATTTT.

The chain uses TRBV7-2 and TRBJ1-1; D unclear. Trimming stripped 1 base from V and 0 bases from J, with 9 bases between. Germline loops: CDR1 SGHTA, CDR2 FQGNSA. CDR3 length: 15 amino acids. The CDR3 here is CASSLGFLMNTEAFF. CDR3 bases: TGTGCCAGCAGCTTAGGTTTTTTGATGAACACTGAAGCTTTCTTT.

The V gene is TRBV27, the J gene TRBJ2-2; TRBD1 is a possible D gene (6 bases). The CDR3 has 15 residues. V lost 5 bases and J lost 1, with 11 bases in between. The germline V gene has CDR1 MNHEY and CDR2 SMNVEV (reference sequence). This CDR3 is CASSHPTGNTGELFF. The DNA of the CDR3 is TGTGCCAGCAGTCACCCGACAGGGAACACCGGGGAGCTGTTTTTT.

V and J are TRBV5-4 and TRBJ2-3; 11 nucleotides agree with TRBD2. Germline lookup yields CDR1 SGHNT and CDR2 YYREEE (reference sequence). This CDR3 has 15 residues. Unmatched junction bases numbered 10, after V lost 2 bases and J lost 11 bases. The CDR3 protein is CASSFPSGGPEGQYF. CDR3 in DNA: TGTGCCAGCAGCTTCCCTAGCGGGGGGCCAGAAGGGCAGTATTTT. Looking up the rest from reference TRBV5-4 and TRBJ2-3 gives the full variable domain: ETGVTQSPTHLIKTRGQQVTLRCSSQSGHNTVSWYQQALGQGPQFIFQYYREEENGRGNFPPRFSGLQFPNYSSELNVNALELDDSALYLCASSFPSGGPEGQYFGPGTRLTVL.

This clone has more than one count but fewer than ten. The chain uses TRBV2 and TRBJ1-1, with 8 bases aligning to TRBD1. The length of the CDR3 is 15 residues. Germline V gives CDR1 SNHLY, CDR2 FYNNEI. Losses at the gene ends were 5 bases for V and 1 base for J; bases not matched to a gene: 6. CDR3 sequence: CASSRGTGKNTEAFF. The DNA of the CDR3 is TGTGCCAGCAGTCGCGGGACAGGCAAGAACACTGAAGCTTTCTTT.

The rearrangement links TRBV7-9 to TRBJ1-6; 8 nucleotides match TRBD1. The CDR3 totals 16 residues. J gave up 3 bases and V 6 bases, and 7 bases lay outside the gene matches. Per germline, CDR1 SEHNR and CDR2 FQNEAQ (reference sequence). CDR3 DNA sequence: TGTGCCAGCAGTTCTATCACAGGGGGCTATAATTCACCCCTCCACTTT. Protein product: CASSSITGGYNSPLHF.

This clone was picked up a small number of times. CDR3 loop: CASSDVNTGELFF. The CDR3 DNA is TGTGCCAGCAGCGACGTGAACACCGGGGAGCTGTTTTTT. The chain joins TRBV7-3 to TRBJ2-2; D gene ambiguous. The V end was cut by 5 bases, the J end by 1 base, with 5 bases between. This CDR3 region has 13 residues. Germline loops: CDR1 SGHTA, CDR2 FQGTGA. Based on the CDR3 plus reference TRBV7-3 and TRBJ2-2, the full variable domain is GAGVSQTPSNKVTEKGKYVELRCDPISGHTALYWYRQSLGQGPEFLIYFQGTGAADDSGLPNDRFFAVRPEGSVSTLKIQRTERGDSAVYLCASSDVNTGELFFGEGSRLTVL.

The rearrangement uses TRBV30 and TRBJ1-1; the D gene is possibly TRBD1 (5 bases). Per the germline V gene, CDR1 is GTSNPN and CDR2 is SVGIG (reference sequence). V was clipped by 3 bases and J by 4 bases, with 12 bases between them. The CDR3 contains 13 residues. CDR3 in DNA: TGTGCCTGGAGGCAGGGCTGGGGCACTGAAGCTTTCTTT. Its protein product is CAWRQGWGTEAFF.

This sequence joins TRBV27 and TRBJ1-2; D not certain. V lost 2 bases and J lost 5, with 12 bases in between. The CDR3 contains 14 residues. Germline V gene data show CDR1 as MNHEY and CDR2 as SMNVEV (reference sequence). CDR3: CASSLDAFLYGYTF. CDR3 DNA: TGTGCCAGCAGTTTAGATGCTTTCTTATATGGCTACACCTTC.

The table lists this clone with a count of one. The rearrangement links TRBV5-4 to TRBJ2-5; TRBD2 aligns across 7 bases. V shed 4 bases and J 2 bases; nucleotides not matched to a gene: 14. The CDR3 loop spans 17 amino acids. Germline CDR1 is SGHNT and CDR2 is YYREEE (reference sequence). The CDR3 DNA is TGTGCCAGCAGCGGAAGGGGAGGGCCCTCCCCTCAAGAGACCCAGTACTTC. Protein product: CASSGRGGPSPQETQYF.

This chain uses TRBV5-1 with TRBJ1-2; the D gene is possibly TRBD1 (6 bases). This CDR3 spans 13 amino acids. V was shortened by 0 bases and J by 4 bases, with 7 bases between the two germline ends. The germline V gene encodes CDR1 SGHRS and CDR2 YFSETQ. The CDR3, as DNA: TGCGCCAGCAGCTTGGTGGGGGCCTATGGCTACACCTTC. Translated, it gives CASSLVGAYGYTF.

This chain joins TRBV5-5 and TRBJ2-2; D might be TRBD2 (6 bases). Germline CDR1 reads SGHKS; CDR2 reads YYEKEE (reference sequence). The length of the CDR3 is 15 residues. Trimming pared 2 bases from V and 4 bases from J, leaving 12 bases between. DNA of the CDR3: TGTGCCAGCAGCTTCAATCTAGCGAGCACCGGGGAGCTGTTTTTT. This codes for CASSFNLASTGELFF. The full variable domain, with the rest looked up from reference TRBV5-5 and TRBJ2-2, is DAGVTQSPTHLIKTRGQQVTLRCSPISGHKSVSWYQQVLGQGPQFIFQYYEKEERGRGNFPDRFSARQFPNYSSELNVNALLLGDSALYLCASSFNLASTGELFFGEGSRLTVL.

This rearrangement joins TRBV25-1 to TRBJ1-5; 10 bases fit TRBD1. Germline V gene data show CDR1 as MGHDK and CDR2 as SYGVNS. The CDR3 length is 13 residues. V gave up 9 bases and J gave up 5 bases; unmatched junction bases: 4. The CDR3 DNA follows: TGTGCCAGTCGAGGACAGGGGGATCAGCCCCAGCATTTT. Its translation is CASRGQGDQPQHF.

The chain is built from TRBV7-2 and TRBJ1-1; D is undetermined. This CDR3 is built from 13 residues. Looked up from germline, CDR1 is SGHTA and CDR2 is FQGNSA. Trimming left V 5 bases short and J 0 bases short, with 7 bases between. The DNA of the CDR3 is TGTGCCAGCAGCGGGTCAGTGAACACTGAAGCTTTCTTT. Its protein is CASSGSVNTEAFF.

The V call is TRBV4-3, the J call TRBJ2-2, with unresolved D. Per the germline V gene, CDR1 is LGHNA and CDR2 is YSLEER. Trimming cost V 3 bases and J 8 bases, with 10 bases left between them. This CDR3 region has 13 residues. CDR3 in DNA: TGCGCCAGCAGCCACCTCACATGGGGGGAGCTGTTTTTT. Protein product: CASSHLTWGELFF.

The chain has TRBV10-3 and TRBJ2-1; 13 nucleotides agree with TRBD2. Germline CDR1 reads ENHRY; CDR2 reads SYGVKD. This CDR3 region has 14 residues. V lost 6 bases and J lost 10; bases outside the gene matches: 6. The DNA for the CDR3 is TGTGCCATCAGCCTCGGACTAGCGGGGGCCGAGCAGTTCTTC. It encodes CAISLGLAGAEQFF.

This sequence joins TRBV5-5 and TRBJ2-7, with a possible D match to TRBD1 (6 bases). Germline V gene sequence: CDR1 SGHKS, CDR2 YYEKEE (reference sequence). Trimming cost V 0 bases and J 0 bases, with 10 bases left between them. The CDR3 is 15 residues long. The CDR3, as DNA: TGTGCCAGCAGCTTGGCCAGGGGAACCTCCTACGAGCAGTACTTC. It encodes CASSLARGTSYEQYF.

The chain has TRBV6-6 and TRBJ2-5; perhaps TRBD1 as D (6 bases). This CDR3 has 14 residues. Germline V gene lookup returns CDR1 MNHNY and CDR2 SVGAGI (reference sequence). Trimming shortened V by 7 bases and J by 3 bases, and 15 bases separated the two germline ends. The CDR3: CASKNQGQKETQYF. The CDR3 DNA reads TGTGCCAGCAAGAATCAGGGGCAGAAAGAGACCCAGTACTTC.

CDR3 protein: CASSSAGLSSSEAFF. The CDR3 coding sequence is TGTGCCAGCAGTAGCGCGGGTTTATCTAGTTCTGAAGCTTTCTTT. The chain joins TRBV2 to TRBJ1-1; D gene uncertain. The CDR3 loop spans 15 amino acids. Germline CDR1 is SNHLY and CDR2 is FYNNEI. V was shortened by 5 bases and J by 6 bases, with 19 bases between the two germline ends.

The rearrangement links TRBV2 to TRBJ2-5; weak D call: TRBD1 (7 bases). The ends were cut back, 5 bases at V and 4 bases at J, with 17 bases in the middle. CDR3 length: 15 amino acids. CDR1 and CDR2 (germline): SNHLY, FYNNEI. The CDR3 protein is CASSLQGLGGETQYF. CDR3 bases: TGTGCCAGCAGTTTACAGGGGTTGGGAGGAGAGACCCAGTACTTC.

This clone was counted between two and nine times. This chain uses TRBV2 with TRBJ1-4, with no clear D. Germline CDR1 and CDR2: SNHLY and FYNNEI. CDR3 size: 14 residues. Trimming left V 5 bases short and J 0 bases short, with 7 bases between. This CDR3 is CASSFRATNEKLFF. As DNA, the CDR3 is TGTGCCAGCAGTTTCAGAGCAACTAATGAAAAACTGTTTTTT. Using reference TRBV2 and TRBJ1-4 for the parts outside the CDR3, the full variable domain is EPEVTQTPSHQVTQMGQEVILRCVPISNHLYFYWYRQILGQKVEFLVSFYNNEISEKSEIFDDQFSVERPDGSNFTLKIRSTKLEDSAMYFCASSFRATNEKLFFGSGTQLSVL.

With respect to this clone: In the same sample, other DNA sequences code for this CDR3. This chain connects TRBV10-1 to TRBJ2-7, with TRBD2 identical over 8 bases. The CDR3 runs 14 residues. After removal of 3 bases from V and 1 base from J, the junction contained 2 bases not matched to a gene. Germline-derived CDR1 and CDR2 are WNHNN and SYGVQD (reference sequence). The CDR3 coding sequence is TGCGCCAGCAGTGAAAGCGGGGGATCCTACGAGCAGTACTTC. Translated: CASSESGGSYEQYF.